Listed below are T cell receptor beta chains from one sample, sequenced in a study of T cell responses to AZD1222 COVID-19 vaccine. The assay was immunoSEQ multiplex PCR, and TCRdb's table has in-frame clones only and misses some. The sample yields about 130,000 clones, roughly 85% seen once. The input for sequencing was peripheral blood, taken on day 0 of AZD1222 vaccination. All receptors come from an adult in good health. Both conserved end residues are part of each CDR3. D genes are given only for firm matches. Not all rows give a size; the values are once, few, many and, for expanded clones, a class.

J | size | D | V | DNA | CDR3
TRBJ1-1 | many | . | TRBV21-1 | TGTGCCAGCAGCACCGCCCGCCAGGGGGCAGGGCGGACTGAAGCTTTCTTT | CASSTARQGAGRTEAFF
TRBJ2-7 | . | . | TRBV5-3 | TGTGCCAGAAGCTTGTCCCCAGGCGGGTACGAGCAGTACTTC | CARSLSPGGYEQYF
TRBJ1-6 | few | TRBD1 | TRBV27 | TGTGCCAGCAGTTTTAACAGGGGCCCCCTCTCCTATAATTCACCCCTCCACTTT | CASSFNRGPLSYNSPLHF
TRBJ2-1 | . | TRBD2 | TRBV5-1 | TGCGCCAGCAGCTTGGCCCGGGGACTAGTCGATGAGCAGTTCTTC | CASSLARGLVDEQFF
TRBJ1-4 | . | TRBD1 | TRBV10-3 | TGTGCCATCAGAGATGGACAGGGGTCTGAAAAACTGTTTTTT | CAIRDGQGSEKLFF
TRBJ2-1 | . | TRBD2 | TRBV4-3 | TGCGCCAGCAGCCAAGAGGGACTAGCGGGGTCCACCTACAATGAGCAGTTCTTC | CASSQEGLAGSTYNEQFF
TRBJ2-3 | . | . | TRBV5-1 | TGCGCCAGCAGCTTGCATGGGGACAAGTCTCTTGGAGATACGCAGTATTTT | CASSLHGDKSLGDTQYF
TRBJ1-3 | . | . | TRBV7-2 | TGTGCCAGCAGCTTATCCTTTTCTGGAAACACCATATATTTT | CASSLSFSGNTIYF
TRBJ2-5 | . | . | TRBV27 | TGTGCCACTTGGGACTTTAAGACCCAGTACTTC | CATWDFKTQYF
TRBJ2-5 | . | . | TRBV30 | TGTGCCTGGGGGGGGGCCGGAAGCCAAGAGACCCAGTACTTC | CAWGGAGSQETQYF
TRBJ2-3 | . | . | TRBV28 | TGTGCCAGCAGTCTTTCCAGGGCCGACACTAGCACAGATACGCAGTATTTT | CASSLSRADTSTDTQYF
TRBJ2-2 | . | . | TRBV9 | TGTGCCAGCAGCGTAGGGGCTAGTCTCCTGAACACCGGGGAGCTGTTTTTT | CASSVGASLLNTGELFF
TRBJ2-3 | . | . | TRBV5-4 | TGTGCCAGCAGCTTGGAGGGGAGCCGGAGGGCAGATACGCAGTATTTT | CASSLEGSRRADTQYF
TRBJ1-2 | . | . | TRBV6-6 | TGTGCCAGCAGTAACAGGGCCGGGAACTATGGCTACACCTTC | CASSNRAGNYGYTF
TRBJ2-7 | . | TRBD2 | TRBV6-5 | TGTGCCAGCAGACCGACTAGCGACTACGAGCAGTACTTC | CASRPTSDYEQYF
TRBJ2-5 | . | TRBD1 | TRBV7-2 | TGTGCCAGCAGCTTGGACAGGGGACGGACCCAGTACTTC | CASSLDRGRTQYF
TRBJ2-7 | once | TRBD2 | TRBV19 | TGTGCCAGTAGTATAGTCCTAGCGGGTACCTACGAGCAGTACTTC | CASSIVLAGTYEQYF
TRBJ1-4 | . | . | TRBV3-1/TRBV3-2 | TGTGCCAGCAGCCAAGCTAGCGGAGGGCGGGAAAAACTGTTTTTT | CASSQASGGREKLFF
TRBJ1-4 | few | . | TRBV9 | TGTGCCAGCAGCCGTACCCGGGGGCTGGACGAAAAACTGTTTTTT | CASSRTRGLDEKLFF
TRBJ1-1 | . | TRBD1 | TRBV19 | TGTGCCAGTAGTATGGGGACAGACCCCGAGAACACTGAAGCTTTCTTT | CASSMGTDPENTEAFF
TRBJ1-6 | . | . | TRBV9 | TGTGCCAGCAGCGATAGTAGGGGGGTAAATTCACCCCTCCACTTT | CASSDSRGVNSPLHF
TRBJ2-7 | . | TRBD2 | TRBV5-4 | TGTGCCAGCAGCTCCAATCGGGGTAGCGGGAGAGGAACCTACGAGCAGTACTTC | CASSSNRGSGRGTYEQYF
TRBJ2-7 | . | . | TRBV27 | TGTGCCAGCAGTTTACGGGACCATACCTACGAGCAGTACTTC | CASSLRDHTYEQYF
TRBJ2-7 | . | TRBD1 | TRBV9 | TGTGCCAGCAGCGTGTGGACAGGGGAGGGCGAGCAGTACTTC | CASSVWTGEGEQYF
TRBJ1-1 | . | . | TRBV14 | TGTGCCAGCAGCCAAGATCTTAACCGTTGGCAAGCTTTCTTT | CASSQDLNRWQAFF
TRBJ2-7 | . | TRBD2 | TRBV19 | TGTGCCAGTAGTATAACTAGCGGGACCTACGAGCAGTACTTC | CASSITSGTYEQYF
TRBJ2-7 | few | TRBD1 | TRBV10-2 | TGCGCCAGCAGTCAGGGGGCGAAACCTTACGAGCAGTACTTC | CASSQGAKPYEQYF
TRBJ2-7 | . | . | TRBV6-2/TRBV6-3 | TGTGCCAGCAGTTACATAGGGGCCGAGCAGTACTTC | CASSYIGAEQYF
TRBJ1-2 | . | TRBD1 | TRBV19 | TGTGCCAGTAGTACTACCGGGACAGACTATGGCTACACCTTC | CASSTTGTDYGYTF
TRBJ1-3 | . | . | TRBV7-9 | TGTGCCAGCAGCTTAGCGGCGGGAGGGTCCTCTGGAAACACCATATATTTT | CASSLAAGGSSGNTIYF
TRBJ1-1 | . | . | TRBV4-2 | TGTGCCAGCAGCCAAGATCTCGCGCAGGGCGTCAAAGCTTTCTTT | CASSQDLAQGVKAFF
TRBJ2-1 | . | TRBD2 | TRBV4-3 | TGCGCCAGCAGCCAAGATCGGGGGAGGGCTCCCTTTAATGAGCAGTTCTTC | CASSQDRGRAPFNEQFF
TRBJ2-7 | . | . | TRBV24-1 | TGTGCCACCGAGACGGATAAACGGCAGTACTTC | CATETDKRQYF
TRBJ2-7 | . | . | TRBV4-2 | TGTGCCAGCAGCCAACAGTGGACAGCCTCCTACGAGCAGTACTTC | CASSQQWTASYEQYF